This T cell receptor beta chain derives from a study of cytomegalovirus exposure and HLA in healthy donors. As for the study in general: A later analysis reported the same platform for the 90 to 150 validation repertoires and the 666 first-cohort repertoires.

Generated by immunoSEQ multiplex PCR, the TCRdb table keeps only in-frame clones and is missing some. The data hold hundreds of thousands of clones, with around 86% observed a single time. Germline V gene lookup returns CDR1 SGHDT and CDR2 YYEEEE. Trimming shortened V by 3 bases and J by 10 bases, and 17 bases separated the two germline ends. The CDR3 totals 14 residues. This chain links TRBV5-6 with TRBJ2-4, with a tentative D call TRBD2 (6 bases). The TCR sequence derives from a woman aged 18-30 years in good health and CMV-seronegative. The sequenced sample was PBMCs. The CDR3 nucleotides read TGTGCCAGCAGCTCTAGCGAGAGGGGCGGGATTCAGTACTTC. It encodes CASSSSERGGIQYF. Using reference TRBV5-6 and TRBJ2-4 for the parts outside the CDR3, the full variable domain is DAGVTQSPTHLIKTRGQQVTLRCSPKSGHDTVSWYQQALGQGPQFIFQYYEEEERQRGNFPDRFSGHQFPNYSSELNVNALLLGDSALYLCASSSSERGGIQYFGAGTRLSVL.